This T cell receptor beta chain stems from a study of T cell responses to AZD1222 COVID-19 vaccine. TCRdb's table, derived via immunoSEQ multiplex PCR, lists solely in-frame clones and lacks some. Among 200,000 or so clones, about 87% were seen once, and the ten largest hold about 3%. Study-wide results and caveats: The sample set comprised mostly white British donors with more females, and clonal diversity was possibly underestimated. The CD4 TCRs associated with vaccination extended across spike and predominated at 160-218 and 743-854.

Per the germline V gene, CDR1 is MNHEY and CDR2 is SMNVEV (reference sequence). CDR3 size: 13 residues. V was shortened by 2 bases and J by 5 bases, with 9 bases between the two germline ends. This clone was picked up one time. Its antigen is currently unknown. V is TRBV27 and J is TRBJ2-5, with a possible D match to TRBD2 (6 bases). The specimen was peripheral blood, collected on day 0 of MenACWY control vaccination. The TCR comes from an adult in good health. The CDR3 DNA reads TGTGCCAGCAGTTTAGGAGGGTGGGAGACCCAGTACTTC. Its translation: CASSLGGWETQYF.